The rows below give T cell receptor beta chains drawn from one sample of a study of control samples from healthy donors and cancer patients. Some clones are missing from TCRdb's copy, which holds only in-frame ones; the method was immunoSEQ multiplex PCR. This table holds approximately 140,000 clones, roughly 90% found once. The material sequenced was PBMCs. The receptors were sampled from a man aged 45-65 years with head and neck cancer. Both conserved end residues are part of each CDR3. D genes are given only for firm matches. The listing skips clone size in some rows; elsewhere it reads once, few, many or a size class.

j_call d_call v_call clone_size cdr3_nt cdr3_aa
TRBJ2-7 . TRBV7-9 few TGTGCCAGCAGCTTTATGGACACCGCCAGCGAGCAGTACTTC CASSFMDTASEQYF
TRBJ1-2 . TRBV9 . TGTGCCAGCAGCGTAGCGGCGCGGCGGGACTATGGCTACACCTTC CASSVAARRDYGYTF
TRBJ2-7 . TRBV6-5 . TGTGCCAGCAGCCGCGATCGCGAGCAGTACTTC CASSRDREQYF
TRBJ1-1 . TRBV30 . TGTGCCTGGAGTCGGGCAGCCTTGAACACTGAAGCTTTCTTT CAWSRAALNTEAFF
TRBJ2-7 TRBD2 TRBV18 . TGTGCCAGCCACCGGGACTATACCTACGAGCAGTACTTC CASHRDYTYEQYF
TRBJ1-2 . TRBV5-1 . TGCGCCAGCAGCTTGGGCCCCTTAACACCTTGGGGAGGCTACACCTTC CASSLGPLTPWGGYTF
TRBJ2-1 . TRBV29-1 . TGCAGCGCTGACGGTAGCTCCTACAATGAGCAGTTCTTC CSADGSSYNEQFF
TRBJ2-7 TRBD1 TRBV27 . TGTGCCAGCAGTATGGACAGGGGGGGCTACGAGCAGTACTTC CASSMDRGGYEQYF
TRBJ2-2 . TRBV4-2 few TGTGCCAGCAGCCAAGGTAGCACAGACACCGGGGAGCTGTTTTTT CASSQGSTDTGELFF
TRBJ1-3 . TRBV13 . TGTGCCAGCAGCTTCGGGGCCTCTGGAAACACCATATATTTT CASSFGASGNTIYF
TRBJ2-7 . TRBV21-1 . TGTGCCAGCAGCAAAGAACGAGGGGGATCGTGGTGCGAGCAGTACTTC CASSKERGGSWCEQYF
TRBJ2-5 . TRBV5-4 . TGTGCCAGCAGCTTAGAAGTAGGCGTAGCCCCGTTGTCCGAGACCCAGTACTTC CASSLEVGVAPLSETQYF
TRBJ1-2 TRBD1 TRBV27 . TGTGCCAGCAGTCCAGCAGGGGGAGGCTATGGCTACACCTTC CASSPAGGGYGYTF
TRBJ1-4 . TRBV4-1 . TGCGCCAGCAGCCAAGAAGTGGAGGGATATGAAAAACTGTTTTTT CASSQEVEGYEKLFF
TRBJ2-7 TRBD2 TRBV9 . TGTGCCAGCAGCGTAAAATTCCCCTGGGGGAGCGGGACGAGCTCCTACGAGCAGTACTTC CASSVKFPWGSGTSSYEQYF
TRBJ2-1 TRBD1 TRBV18 . TGTGCCAGCTCAGCCACAGGGGATGGATCCTACAATGAGCAGTTCTTC CASSATGDGSYNEQFF
TRBJ2-6 . TRBV5-1 . TGCGCCAGCAGCTTGGCCGGTCTAAAGAGTTTGAGCGGGTCTGGGGCCAACGTCCTGACTTTC CASSLAGLKSLSGSGANVLTF
TRBJ2-1 . TRBV27 . TGTGCCAGCAGTTTATCGGGGGACTTCAATGAGCAGTTCTTC CASSLSGDFNEQFF
TRBJ2-5 . TRBV5-1 . TGCGCCAGCAGCCCCCTAAAAGGCAACCAAGAGACCCAGTACTTC CASSPLKGNQETQYF
TRBJ1-1 . TRBV7-9 . TGTGCCAGCATTCTAGGTGGGGGCGGCACTGAAGCTTTCTTT CASILGGGGTEAFF
TRBJ1-5 . TRBV18 . TGTGCCAGCTCACCTTTTTCAGGGAATAGCAATCAGCCCCAGCATTTT CASSPFSGNSNQPQHF
TRBJ1-5 . TRBV6-5 . TGTGCCAGCAGTTTCTACAGGGATCAGCCCCAGCATTTT CASSFYRDQPQHF
TRBJ1-2 TRBD1 TRBV29-1 once TGCAGCGTTGGGACAGGGGGTTATGGCTACACCTTC CSVGTGGYGYTF
TRBJ2-1 TRBD2 TRBV28 . TGTGCCAGCAGTTTTTGGACTAGCGGGAGTGTCAATGAGCAGTTCTTC CASSFWTSGSVNEQFF
TRBJ2-7 TRBD1 TRBV11-1 . TGTGCCAGCAGCTTAGCCCCGGGACAGTTGTCCTACGAGCAGTACTTC CASSLAPGQLSYEQYF
TRBJ1-4 . TRBV6-1 . TGTGCCAGCAGTGAAGTCCCCAGGGTTGGAGAAAAACTGTTTTTT CASSEVPRVGEKLFF
TRBJ2-5 TRBD2 TRBV5-4 . TGTGCCAGCAGCCTAGCCGGGCTAGCGGGAGTGGAGACCCAGTACTTC CASSLAGLAGVETQYF
TRBJ2-6 . TRBV2 . TGTGCCAGCAGTCCCCTAGGGGTCGGCGGGGCCAACGTCCTGACTTTC CASSPLGVGGANVLTF
TRBJ1-6 . TRBV7-9 once TGTGCCAGCAGCTTCGGCAGGAGCTCCTATAATTCACCCCTCCACTTT CASSFGRSSYNSPLHF
TRBJ1-1 . TRBV7-3 . TGTGCCAGCAGCTCGGTGGGGGCGAGCACTGAAGCTTTCTTT CASSSVGASTEAFF